This T cell receptor (beta chain) was identified in a study of CD4+ T cells in melanoma. TCRdb's table, derived via immunoSEQ multiplex PCR, lists solely in-frame clones and lacks some. The data show around 100,000 clones, approximately 92% seen once. Study findings and constraints: In melanoma, neoantigen-specific CD4+ T cells reportedly differed in differentiation state.

As regards this clone: Antigen specificity is unknown.

V was clipped by 4 bases and J by 3 bases; unmatched bases: 9. The CDR3 contains 15 residues. Germline-derived CDR1 and CDR2 are SGHRS and YFSETQ. The receptor was derived from a human donor with melanoma. What was sequenced was peripheral blood. The chain employs TRBV5-1 and TRBJ2-5; 7 bases fit TRBD1. As DNA, the CDR3 is TGCGCCAGCAGCGGTACCGGGACAGAAGAAGAGACCCAGTACTTC. This gives the protein CASSGTGTEEETQYF.